This entry concerns a single TCR beta chain. This clonotype came up a few times. The clone's antigen remains unknown. Qualities for individual bases were not recorded, and no much larger clone is one base off. The data stem from a study of T-cell reconstitution after alpha-beta-depleted transplantation in children (dated by TCRdb to 2016 to 2018). For the study in its entirety: T-cell immune reconstitution after TCRalphabeta/CD19-depleted allogeneic hematopoietic cell transplantation in children was quantitatively tracked in the study by means of TCR repertoire profiling.

To prepare the library, PCR was applied. The reads were generated on an Illumina HiSeq 2500. TCR library preparation used molecular barcoding, with unique molecular identifiers applied to normalize quantification of the TCRbeta repertoire. TCRdb trimmed the raw reads at Q25, called clones with MiXCR and kept productive beta chains. Rows are combined by CDR3 protein, so each entry shows the most common genes and DNA. The sample table shows approximately 500,000 distinct CDR3 sequences, and 27% are seen once. The ten top clones hold 30% to 40% of the sample. In the germline V gene, CDR1 corresponds to SGDLS and CDR2 to YYNGEE. Its CDR3 holds 16 amino acids, cysteine through phenylalanine. Solely the CDR3 DNA is kept, with 48 bases framed from the first base. V lost 3 bases and J lost 3 bases, and the count of bases not matched to a germline gene is 5. Interpreted using the paper, the treatment or condition label stands for: allogeneic hematopoietic cell transplantation with graft depleted of TCRalphabeta T cells and CD19 B cells. The children who served as transplant recipients had been given grafts of TCRalphabeta/CD19-depleted allogeneic hematopoietic cells.

The full study reports these points: Over subsequent months, a decline in hyperexpanded clone frequencies was noted, and after one year, T-cell counts and TCRbeta diversity were mostly ascribed to newly produced T cells. In some patients, the high TCRbeta diversity seen at day 60 was put down to recipient T cells and intrathymic progenitors that had survived conditioning. About two months after transplant, the apparently early recovery of alphabetaT-cell counts reportedly depended on just several hundred clones that had expanded rapidly and came from non-depleted graft cells.

The receptor was derived from a boy in the first two years of life with Wiskott-Aldrich syndrome, due to receive a stem cell transplant. Sequenced material: PBMCs, taken before TCRalphabeta/CD19-depleted stem cell transplant. The rearrangement combines TRBV9 with TRBJ2-2; the junction holds 10 bases that match TRBD1. The DNA sequence is given as TGTGCCAGCAGCGAACGACAGGGGGCGGACACCGGGGAGCTGTTTTTT. Its protein reads: CASSERQGADTGELFF.